The rows below give T cell receptor beta chains drawn from one sample of a study of regulatory T cells in long-lasting Graves disease. TCRdb recomputed calls from the multiplex PCR reads with MiXCR, one row per CDR3 protein. The sample has 300,000 to 500,000 distinct CDR3 sequences, roughly 20% seen once. The sample consisted of peripheral blood mononuclear cells (PBMCs), taken when the disease was refractory, from a patient treated with antithyroid drugs. The origin of the receptors is a female donor with Graves disease. The CDR3 runs from the conserved cysteine through the conserved F or W. D genes are given only for firm matches. Clone size, where shown, is once, few, many, or a class for clones that have expanded.

>TRBV20-1|-|TRBD1|TRBJ1-6
TGCAGCCACAGGGGAGAACTGGCCAATTCACCCCTCCACTTT
CSHRGELANSPLHF
>TRBV9|-|-|TRBJ1-1
TGTGCCAGCAGCGTAGGGTCGGGGAACACTGAAGCTTTCTTT
CASSVGSGNTEAFF
>TRBV20-1|few|-|TRBJ2-7
TGCAGTGCTACAACAGTCTACGAGCAGTACTTC
CSATTVYEQYF
>TRBV7-2|once|-|TRBJ2-7
TGTGCCAGCAGCTTGGACTACAAATACGAGCAGTACTTC
CASSLDYKYEQYF
>TRBV4-3|-|TRBD1|TRBJ2-5
TGCGCCAGCAGCCAAGTAGTAACAGGGGATCAGACCCAGTACTTC
CASSQVVTGDQTQYF
>TRBV2|-|-|TRBJ2-3
TGTGCCAGCAGTGAGGTTGGCTTGACAGATACGCAGTATTTT
CASSEVGLTDTQYF
>TRBV28|few|-|TRBJ1-2
TGTGCCAGCAGTTTAAGGGGCAGTACCTATGGCTACACCTTC
CASSLRGSTYGYTF
>TRBV29-1|-|TRBD1|TRBJ1-4
TGCAGCGTTGAAGGCCCTTCCGGACAGGGAGGAGGGGAAAAACTGTTTTTT
CSVEGPSGQGGGEKLFF
>TRBV12-3/TRBV12-4|many|TRBD1|TRBJ2-7
TGTGCCAGCAGTTTGTCACAGGGGGCGGAAGGGCAGTACTTC
CASSLSQGAEGQYF
>TRBV6-2/TRBV6-3|-|-|TRBJ2-3
TGTGCCAGCAGTGAATCCGGGGGGCTCAGAACAGATACGCAGTATTTT
CASSESGGLRTDTQYF
>TRBV12-3/TRBV12-4|many|-|TRBJ1-1
TGTGCCAGCAGTTTTGGAGATCCCACTGAAGCTTTCTTT
CASSFGDPTEAFF
>TRBV20-1|-|TRBD2|TRBJ2-5
TGCAGTGCCCTCACATGGACTAGCGGGAGGTTAGAGACCCAGTACTTC
CSALTWTSGRLETQYF
>TRBV20-1|-|-|TRBJ1-4
TGCAGTGCTAGAGCCGGCACGGCTAATGAAAAACTGTTTTTT
CSARAGTANEKLFF
>TRBV7-9|once|-|TRBJ2-7
TGTGCCAGCAGCCAAGCCCAGGAGCTCTCCTACGAGCAGTACTTC
CASSQAQELSYEQYF
>TRBV28|few|TRBD2|TRBJ2-7
TGTGCCAGCAGTTTACACGCTAGCGGATACGAGCAGTACTTC
CASSLHASGYEQYF
>TRBV29-1|-|-|TRBJ2-2
TGCAGCGTTGTACAGGCTACCGGGGAGCTGTTTTTT
CSVVQATGELFF
>TRBV19|-|-|TRBJ1-1
TGTGCCAGTAGTATAGGGGCAGCTAACACTGAAGCTTTCTTT
CASSIGAANTEAFF
>TRBV29-1|many|-|TRBJ2-7
TGCAGCGTTGTACGGGACCACCGGTCCTACTCCTACGAGCAGTACTTC
CSVVRDHRSYSYEQYF
>TRBV11-2|many|-|TRBJ1-1
TGTGCCAGCAGCTTAGGAGGGTTGGAAGCTTTCTTT
CASSLGGLEAFF
>TRBV20-1|-|TRBD2|TRBJ2-5
TGCAGTGCGGCCCTAGCGGGCCAAGAGACCCAGTACTTC
CSAALAGQETQYF
>TRBV27|many|TRBD1|TRBJ2-7
TGTGCCAGCAGTCCCCAGACAGGGCTGTGGGAGCAGTACTTC
CASSPQTGLWEQYF
>TRBV11-2|many|TRBD1|TRBJ1-6
TGTGCCAGCAGCTTCGGACAGGGGAATTCACCCCTCCACTTT
CASSFGQGNSPLHF
>TRBV7-2|few|-|TRBJ2-7
TGTGCCCATGAATTCTCCTACGAGCAGTACTTC
CAHEFSYEQYF
>TRBV6-1|-|TRBD2|TRBJ2-2
TGTGCCAGCTGTAAAGCGGGAGCATCGAACACCGGGGAGCTGTTTTTT
CASCKAGASNTGELFF
>TRBV11-2|few|-|TRBJ2-6
TGTGCCAGCAGCTTACCATTCGCCTGGAGCTCTGGGGCCAACGTCCTGACTTTC
CASSLPFAWSSGANVLTF
>TRBV28|many|-|TRBJ2-7
TGTGCCAGCACCGCAGTAGCGCCGGCCTACGAGCAGTACTTC
CASTAVAPAYEQYF
>TRBV5-6|many|-|TRBJ2-7
TGTGCCAGCAGCTCCTGGGCCCTGACCTACGAGCAGTACTTC
CASSSWALTYEQYF
>TRBV10-3|many|-|TRBJ2-7
TGTGCCATCTCCCCTCCGGTCGGGTACGAGCAGTACTTC
CAISPPVGYEQYF
>TRBV5-1|few|-|TRBJ2-7
TGCGCCAGCAGCTCCCGGGACATCTCCTACGAGCAGTACTTC
CASSSRDISYEQYF
>TRBV20-1|-|-|TRBJ1-1
TGCAGTGCTAGGATCCGGTTCGGGGGGGTGAACACTGAAGCTTTCTTT
CSARIRFGGVNTEAFF
>TRBV27|many|-|TRBJ2-5
TGTGCCAGCAGCATAGTAACAGGTGTCCAAGAGACCCAGTACTTC
CASSIVTGVQETQYF
>TRBV20-1|-|-|TRBJ2-7
TGCAGTGCTTCGACTGGACCCTACGAGCAGTACTTC
CSASTGPYEQYF
>TRBV7-8|many|TRBD1|TRBJ1-6
TGTGCCAGCAGCTTAGAGGGACAGAGTTTGATTTCACCCCTCCACTTT
CASSLEGQSLISPLHF
>TRBV12-3/TRBV12-4|many|-|TRBJ2-1
TGTGCCAGCAGTTTCTGGGGGTACAATGAGCAGTTCTTC
CASSFWGYNEQFF
>TRBV29-1|few|-|TRBJ2-5
TGCAGCGTTGGTAGTACGGAGTGGTACCAAGAGACCCAGTACTTC
CSVGSTEWYQETQYF
>TRBV29-1|few|TRBD1|TRBJ1-1
TGCAGCGTTGGACAGGGGACTGAAGCTTTCTTT
CSVGQGTEAFF
>TRBV28|many|TRBD1|TRBJ1-1
TGTGCCAGCAGTCCAGGGACAGGGGCCGGTGAAGCTTTCTTT
CASSPGTGAGEAFF
>TRBV20-1|few|-|TRBJ1-1
TGCAGTGCTTCGAACGCGGGGACCACGAACACTGAAGCTTTCTTT
CSASNAGTTNTEAFF
>TRBV2|many|-|TRBJ1-2
TGTGCCAGCAGTGAAGCATCGGCGGGGGGGGCTCGATATGGCTACACCTTC
CASSEASAGGARYGYTF
>TRBV6-5|few|-|TRBJ2-7
TGTGCCAGCAGTTACTACAGCGGGACACCCCGCTACGAGCAGTACTTC
CASSYYSGTPRYEQYF
>TRBV28|-|TRBD2|TRBJ2-7
TGTGCCAGCGAGAGGACTAGCGGGGGTGCCTACGAGCAGTACTTC
CASERTSGGAYEQYF